One and the same sample provided the 18 T cell receptor beta chains below, sequenced in a study of control samples from healthy donors and cancer patients. Sequencing was performed with immunoSEQ multiplex PCR; in TCRdb, only in-frame clones are kept and a portion is missing. This table holds 90,000 to 110,000 clones, around four fifths found once. Sequencing was performed on blood. These receptors were obtained from a woman aged 45-65 years in good health.

This sequence joins TRBV6-6 and TRBJ1-2; D is unresolved. V lost 8 bases and J lost 0, with 16 bases in between. The germline CDR1 and CDR2 sequences are MNHNY and SVGAGI (reference sequence). This CDR3 is 15 amino acids long. CDR3 sequence (DNA): TGTGCCAGCCTAAAAGACCAAGCCACTAACTATGGCTACACCTTC. Its protein is CASLKDQATNYGYTF.

This clone was found once. J is TRBJ2-5 and V is TRBV5-5; 7 nucleotides agree with TRBD1. The CDR3 is 18 residues long. Germline lookup yields CDR1 SGHKS and CDR2 YYEKEE (reference sequence). V was pared by 2 bases and J by 1 base, with 14 bases of the junction left unmatched. The CDR3 spells CASSFYLRDRLLQETQYF. The CDR3 DNA is TGTGCCAGCAGCTTTTATCTCCGGGACAGATTACTCCAAGAGACCCAGTACTTC.

CDR3 loop: CATSDPIDGDTGELFF. The CDR3 DNA is TGTGCCACCAGTGACCCCATCGACGGGGACACCGGGGAGCTGTTTTTT. The chain is built from TRBV24-1 and TRBJ2-2, with D possibly being TRBD2 (5 bases). The CDR3 is made up of 16 amino acids. The V and J ends lost 4 bases and 3 bases respectively, with 14 bases between them. Germline CDR1 is KGHDR and CDR2 is SFDVKD.

The chain employs TRBV10-3 and TRBJ2-2; D remains ambiguous. V lost 0 bases, J lost 8 bases, and 16 bases lay in between. The CDR3 covers 16 residues. CDR1 ENHRY and CDR2 SYGVKD come from the germline V gene. The CDR3 DNA reads TGTGCCATCAGTGAGTCCCTCCCTGAGGCGAGAGGGGAGCTGTTTTTT. Amino acids: CAISESLPEARGELFF.

This chain uses TRBV5-6 with TRBJ2-4, with TRBD2 as a possible D gene (5 bases). V shed 0 bases and J shed 4 bases, with 17 bases lying between them. This CDR3 has 17 residues. Germline V gene data show CDR1 as SGHDT and CDR2 as YYEEEE. The CDR3, as DNA: TGTGCCAGCAGCTTGGAGACCCGAACTAGGCAAAAAAACATTCAGTACTTC. This codes for CASSLETRTRQKNIQYF.

As concerns this clone: A read error may produce the germline difference seen at one junction end. This sequence joins TRBV10-3 and TRBJ1-1, with D perhaps TRBD1 (5 bases). CDR3 size: 12 residues. Germline loops: CDR1 ENHRY, CDR2 SYGVKD. For the CDR3, the DNA is TGTGCCGTCAGGGCGGGGAACACTGAAGCTTTCTTT. This translates into CAVRAGNTEAFF.

This chain connects TRBV4-2 to TRBJ2-2; D is possibly TRBD1 (6 bases). Trimming shortened V by 0 bases and J by 5 bases, and 13 bases separated the two germline ends. There are 16 residues in the CDR3. The germline V gene has CDR1 LGHNA and CDR2 YNFKEQ. Here the CDR3 reads CASSQDVQGKTGELFF. Here the CDR3 DNA reads TGTGCCAGCAGCCAAGATGTACAGGGTAAAACCGGGGAGCTGTTTTTT.

The rearrangement links TRBV2 to TRBJ2-7; 11 bases line up with TRBD1. V lost 7 bases and J lost 5; bases outside the gene matches: 10. CDR3 length: 15 amino acids. CDR1 and CDR2 from the germline V gene are SNHLY and FYNNEI. DNA for the CDR3: TGTGCCAGCAAGTCCGGGACAGGGGGGTCCCACGAGCAGTACTTC. Translated, it gives CASKSGTGGSHEQYF.

The V gene is TRBV5-5, the J gene TRBJ1-2, with a tentative D call TRBD1 (5 bases). The germline CDR1 and CDR2 sequences are SGHKS and YYEKEE (reference sequence). The V end was cut by 0 bases, the J end by 3 bases, with 12 bases between. The CDR3 contains 15 residues. CDR3 amino acids: CASSLGAAGDYGYTF. The CDR3 DNA is TGTGCCAGCAGCTTGGGGGCGGCGGGGGACTATGGCTACACCTTC.

V usage is TRBV6-5 and J usage is TRBJ1-5; D possibly corresponds to TRBD1 (5 bases). The CDR3 runs to 15 residues. Between the trimmed V and J ends, which lost 0 bases and 5 bases, there was a span of 11 bases. CDR1 and CDR2 (germline): MNHEY, SVGAGI. The CDR3 here is CASSYSGDGHQPQHF. CDR3 DNA sequence: TGTGCCAGCAGTTACTCGGGGGACGGTCATCAGCCCCAGCATTTT.

In DNA, the CDR3 is TGTGCCAGCAGTTTCGGCTACTACGAGCAGTACTTC. It is translated as CASSFGYYEQYF. The chain couples TRBV12-3 or TRBV12-4 to TRBJ2-7; no reliable D call. The CDR3 covers 12 residues. V lost 3 bases and J lost 3, with 6 bases in between.

In regard to this clone: The same CDR3 is also encoded by other DNA sequences in this sample. The chain links TRBV7-2 to TRBJ2-7, with 12 bases identical to TRBD2. The V segment lost 4 bases and the J segment 4 bases; nucleotides outside the gene matches: 5. Per the germline V gene, CDR1 is SGHTA and CDR2 is FQGNSA. CDR3 size: 15 residues. Here the CDR3 DNA reads TGTGCCAGCAGCTCGGGACTAGCGGGCCTATACGAGCAGTACTTC. Translation gives CASSSGLAGLYEQYF.

V gene TRBV4-1 combines with J gene TRBJ2-3; 8 bases match TRBD2. Germline CDR1 and CDR2: MGHRA and YSYEKL. V lost 4 bases and J lost 2; bases outside the gene matches: 11. This CDR3 has 17 amino acids. CDR3 in DNA: TGCGCCAGCAGCCGAGCGTCCGGGACTAGGCTCACAGATACGCAGTATTTT. It translates to CASSRASGTRLTDTQYF.

The chain recombines TRBV7-3 with TRBJ1-1; D remains ambiguous. Germline CDR1 is SGHTA and CDR2 is FQGTGA. CDR3 length equals 14 residues. V lost 5 bases and J lost 3, with 13 bases in between. Here the CDR3 reads CASSRTAGDTEAFF. CDR3 bases: TGTGCCAGCAGCCGAACCGCCGGAGACACTGAAGCTTTCTTT.

This chain links TRBV6-2 or TRBV6-3 with TRBJ2-6, with D possibly matching TRBD1 (6 bases). Per germline, CDR1 MNHEY and CDR2 SVGEGT. Trimming pared 1 base from V and 0 bases from J, leaving 7 bases between. The CDR3 totals 16 residues. CDR3 nucleotides: TGTGCCAGCAGTTACTGGGACACCTCTGGGGCCAACGTCCTGACTTTC. This gives the protein CASSYWDTSGANVLTF.

V and J are TRBV5-4 and TRBJ1-4; D possibly corresponds to TRBD1 (5 bases). The V gene's germline CDR1 is SGHNT and CDR2 YYREEE (reference sequence). The CDR3 sequence is 14 residues long. Trimming took 4 bases from V and 2 from J, leaving 9 bases between them. CDR3 residues: CASSVGVTNEKLFF. In DNA form, the CDR3 reads TGTGCCAGCAGCGTGGGGGTGACTAATGAAAAACTGTTTTTT.

The chain uses TRBV5-1 and TRBJ1-4, with TRBD1 as a possible D gene (5 bases). Germline CDR1 reads SGHRS; CDR2 reads YFSETQ. Between the trimmed V and J ends, which lost 1 base and 6 bases, there was a span of 13 bases. The CDR3 has 15 residues. CDR3 in amino acids: CASSLIGTRDEKLFF. As DNA, the CDR3 is TGCGCCAGCAGCTTGATCGGGACTCGAGATGAAAAACTGTTTTTT.

The gene calls are TRBV5-1 and TRBJ1-1, with 9 bases identical to TRBD1. The germline V gene has CDR1 SGHRS and CDR2 YFSETQ. With 5 bases clipped from V and 6 bases from J, the junction kept 11 bases outside the gene matches. The CDR3 sequence is 15 residues long. In nucleotides, the CDR3 is TGCGCCAGCAGGTTACCTACAGGGGGCCTCCCTGAAGCTTTCTTT. It is translated as CASRLPTGGLPEAFF.